The 20 T cell receptor beta chains listed next were all sequenced from one sample in a study of cytomegalovirus exposure and HLA in healthy donors. The PCR used 60 Vbeta and 13 Jbeta primers. The repertoire was sequenced with immunoSEQ multiplex PCR; TCRdb's copy has only in-frame clones and lacks some. Seen here are under 200,000 clones, 84% observed once, and the top ten hold about 1%. Sequencing was performed on PBMCs. The source of these receptors is a man aged 30 to 45 in good health and CMV-seronegative.

The CDR3 region is CASSLEAGGINIQYF. The DNA of the CDR3 is TGCGCCAGCAGCTTGGAGGCAGGGGGGATAAACATTCAGTACTTC. J is TRBJ2-4 and V is TRBV5-1; D perhaps matches TRBD1 (7 bases). The CDR3 contains 15 residues. Trimming stripped 0 bases from V and 6 bases from J, with 13 bases between. Germline lookup yields CDR1 SGHRS and CDR2 YFSETQ.

V and J are TRBV27 and TRBJ2-7; no clear D. The germline V and J ends were trimmed by 3 bases and 1 base, with 10 bases remaining between them. CDR1 MNHEY and CDR2 SMNVEV come from the germline V gene (reference sequence). CDR3 length equals 14 residues. CDR3 in amino acids: CASSLGRPSYEQYF. The CDR3 coding sequence is TGTGCCAGCAGTTTGGGCAGGCCGTCCTACGAGCAGTACTTC.

This clone appeared once. The chain is built from TRBV18 and TRBJ1-5; 8 bases fit TRBD1. Germline CDR1 KGHSH, CDR2 LQKENI. Trimming at V came to 3 bases and at J to 2 bases, leaving 0 bases not matched to a gene. The CDR3 totals 14 residues. The CDR3, as DNA: TGTGCCAGCTCACCGACAGGGGGCAATCAGCCCCAGCATTTT. Amino acid sequence: CASSPTGGNQPQHF.

The chain has TRBV27 and TRBJ1-5, with TRBD1 matching over 7 bases. The CDR3 has 14 residues. V dropped 6 bases and J dropped 2; count of bases not matched to a gene: 4. CDR1 is MNHEY and CDR2 is SMNVEV in the germline V gene (reference sequence). The CDR3 region is CASRQGIGNQPQHF. In nucleotides, the CDR3 is TGTGCCAGCAGACAGGGGATAGGCAATCAGCCCCAGCATTTT.

This sequence joins TRBV5-1 and TRBJ1-4, with a weak D call TRBD1 (6 bases). V was shortened by 3 bases and J by 3 bases, with 15 bases between the two germline ends. The CDR3 is 16 amino acids. Germline CDR1 and CDR2: SGHRS and YFSETQ. The CDR3 bases are TGCGCCAGCAGCTCTCCTACAGGGTCGGCTAATGAAAAACTGTTTTTT. Translation: CASSSPTGSANEKLFF.

The chain combines TRBV6-5 with TRBJ2-1; 7 bases map to TRBD2. The CDR3 is 15 residues long. Germline CDR1 reads MNHEY; CDR2 reads SVGAGI. V gave up 6 bases and J gave up 6 bases; unmatched junction bases: 11. CDR3 DNA: TGTGCCAGCAGCTTCGGACTAGAGGTAGTCAATGAGCAGTTCTTC. Translation: CASSFGLEVVNEQFF.

This chain uses TRBV11-2 with TRBJ2-3; D is perhaps TRBD2 (6 bases). Deletions cut 5 bases from V and 8 bases from J, with 11 bases between. The germline CDR1 and CDR2 sequences are SGHAT and FQNNGV. The CDR3 length is 12 residues. CDR3 in amino acids: CASSAEGGTQYF. In DNA, the CDR3 is TGTGCCAGCAGCGCGGAGGGAGGTACGCAGTATTTT.

The gene calls are TRBV27 and TRBJ2-3; no clear D gene. CDR3 length: 14 residues. Trimming pared 0 bases from V and 3 bases from J, leaving 7 bases between. Germline CDR1 MNHEY, CDR2 SMNVEV (reference sequence). CDR3 sequence reads: CASSLSLLTDTQYF. In DNA, the CDR3 is TGTGCCAGCAGTTTATCACTATTGACAGATACGCAGTATTTT.

The chain employs TRBV4-3 and TRBJ2-1; D perhaps matches TRBD2 (5 bases). The CDR3 has 13 amino acids. V lost 0 bases to trimming and J lost 8 bases, with 8 bases between them. The V gene's germline CDR1 is LGHNA and CDR2 YSLEER. The CDR3 coding sequence is TGCGCCAGCAGCCAAGATTTGGAGGATGAGCAGTTCTTC. Translation: CASSQDLEDEQFF.

This chain links TRBV10-3 with TRBJ2-6; the D gene is possibly TRBD1 (5 bases). The CDR3 length is 17 residues. V lost 2 bases and J lost 0, with 11 bases in between. Germline V CDR1 and CDR2: ENHRY, SYGVKD. CDR3 sequence: CAISEDRSYSGANVLTF. The CDR3 DNA follows: TGTGCCATCAGTGAGGACAGATCCTACTCTGGGGCCAACGTCCTGACTTTC.

The V call is TRBV13, the J call TRBJ1-6, with no clear D. The V end lost 5 bases, the J end lost 8 bases, and 13 bases lay between the germline ends. Looked up from germline, CDR1 is PRHDT and CDR2 is FYEKMQ (reference sequence). The CDR3 totals 14 residues. The CDR3 loop is CASSPDNSDSPLHF. CDR3 bases: TGTGCCAGCAGCCCAGACAACTCCGATTCACCCCTCCACTTT.

The V gene is TRBV28, the J gene TRBJ2-2; 9 nucleotides match TRBD1. Germline-derived CDR1 and CDR2 are MDHEN and SYDVKM. V lost 8 bases and J lost 7; bases outside the gene matches: 8. There are 14 residues in the CDR3. CDR3 amino acids: CASGRDRVNGELFF. The CDR3 DNA follows: TGTGCCAGCGGCCGGGACAGGGTGAACGGGGAGCTGTTTTTT.

This clone was counted once. The CDR3 nucleotides read TGTGCCAGCAGCTTGGGACTAGTCAGCTCCTACAATGAGCAGTTCTTC. This sequence encodes CASSLGLVSSYNEQFF. The chain employs TRBV7-6 and TRBJ2-1, with 8 bases that match TRBD2. The ends lost 3 bases at V and 0 bases at J; junction bases unmatched: 4. This CDR3 is 16 amino acids long. CDR1 is SGHVS, CDR2 FNYEAQ, per germline. Drawing the rest from reference TRBV7-6 and TRBJ2-1, the complete variable domain is GAGVSQSPRYKVTKRGQDVALRCDPISGHVSLYWYRQALGQGPEFLTYFNYEAQQDKSGLPNDRFSAERPEGSISTLTIQRTEQRDSAMYRCASSLGLVSSYNEQFFGPGTRLTVL.

The chain links TRBV6-5 to TRBJ1-1; 9 bases match TRBD1. Per germline, CDR1 MNHEY and CDR2 SVGAGI. This CDR3 contains 14 residues. V shed 5 bases, J shed 3 bases, and the junction held 4 bases outside the gene matches. The CDR3 reads CASSTTGGHTEAFF. DNA for the CDR3: TGTGCCAGCAGTACGACAGGGGGTCACACTGAAGCTTTCTTT.

The V gene is TRBV27, the J gene TRBJ1-1, with 8 positions matching TRBD1. The V gene's germline CDR1 is MNHEY and CDR2 SMNVEV (reference sequence). V trimming: 5 bases; J trimming: 5 bases; junction bases outside the gene matches: 7. CDR3 length equals 14 residues. For the CDR3, the DNA is TGTGCCAGCAGTGGCACAGGGGGGAGGACTGAAGCTTTCTTT. Residues: CASSGTGGRTEAFF.

The V call is TRBV7-9, the J call TRBJ1-1; D is unclear. This CDR3 contains 12 residues. The ends were cut back, 2 bases at V and 11 bases at J, with 12 bases in the middle. Germline V gene data show CDR1 as SEHNR and CDR2 as FQNEAQ (reference sequence). CDR3: CASSLSGVGAFF. CDR3 in DNA: TGTGCCAGCAGCTTAAGCGGTGTAGGGGCTTTCTTT.

In its sample, this clone was seen a few times. The CDR3 region is CASSAGGTGEKLFF. The CDR3 DNA sequence: TGTGCCAGCAGTGCAGGGGGGACGGGTGAAAAACTGTTTTTT. The chain employs TRBV6-1 and TRBJ1-4; 7 bases map to TRBD1. Germline CDR1 MNHNS, CDR2 SASEGT. The CDR3 totals 14 residues. V was pared by 4 bases and J by 7 bases, with 6 bases of the junction left unmatched.

V and J are TRBV7-3 and TRBJ2-3, with D possibly TRBD1 on 7 matching bases. The CDR3 loop spans 15 amino acids. V gave up 5 bases and J gave up 0 bases, with 12 bases separating them. Looked up from germline, CDR1 is SGHTA and CDR2 is FQGTGA. CDR3 nucleotide sequence: TGTGCCAGCAGCGGGGGGACAGAGAGCACAGATACGCAGTATTTT. Its translation: CASSGGTESTDTQYF.

The V and J genes are TRBV7-8 and TRBJ2-7; 7 bases agree with TRBD1. The trim removed 5 bases at V and 5 bases at J, leaving 12 bases unmatched. The CDR3 totals 15 residues. Germline V gives CDR1 SGHVS, CDR2 FQNEAQ. The CDR3 DNA is TGTGCCAGCAGCGAACGAGGACAGGCTACGCACGAGCAGTACTTC. It yields the protein CASSERGQATHEQYF. Filled out from reference TRBV7-8 and TRBJ2-7, the complete variable domain reads GAGVSQSPRYKVAKRGQDVALRCDPISGHVSLFWYQQALGQGPEFLTYFQNEAQLDKSGLPSDRFFAERPEGSVSTLKIQRTQQEDSAVYLCASSERGQATHEQYFGPGTRLTVT.

The CDR3 DNA follows: TGTGCCAGCAGCCATCTGCGACAGAAAAGCAATCAGCCCCAGCATTTT. It translates to CASSHLRQKSNQPQHF. V gene TRBV7-8 combines with J gene TRBJ1-5; TRBD1 might be the D (5 bases). The CDR3 has 16 residues. CDR1 and CDR2 from the germline V gene are SGHVS and FQNEAQ. Trimming removed 5 bases from V and 1 base from J, with 15 bases in between.